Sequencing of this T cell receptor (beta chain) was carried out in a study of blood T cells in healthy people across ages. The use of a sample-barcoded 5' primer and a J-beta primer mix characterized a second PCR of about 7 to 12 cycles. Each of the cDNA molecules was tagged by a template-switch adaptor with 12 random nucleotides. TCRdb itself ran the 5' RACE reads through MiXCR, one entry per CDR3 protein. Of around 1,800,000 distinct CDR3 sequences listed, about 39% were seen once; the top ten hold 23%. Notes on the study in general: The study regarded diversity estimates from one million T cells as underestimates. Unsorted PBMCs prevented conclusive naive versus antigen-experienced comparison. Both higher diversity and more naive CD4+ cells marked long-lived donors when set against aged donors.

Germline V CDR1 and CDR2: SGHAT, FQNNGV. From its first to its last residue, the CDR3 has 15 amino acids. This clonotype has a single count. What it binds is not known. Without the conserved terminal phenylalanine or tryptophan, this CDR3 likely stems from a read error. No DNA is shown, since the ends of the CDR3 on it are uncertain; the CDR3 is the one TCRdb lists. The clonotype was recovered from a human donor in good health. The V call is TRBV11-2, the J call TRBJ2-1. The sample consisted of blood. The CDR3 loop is CASSFDMGSYNEQWN.